The sequence of this T cell receptor beta chain was determined in a study of blood T cells in healthy people across ages. Study summary: Capture via template switching afforded approximately one barcoded beta molecule per two T cells.

This clonotype was picked up a small number of times. Its antigen is not identified. Sample-barcoded 5' priming and a J-beta primer mix drove a second PCR of roughly 6 to 12 cycles. All cDNA molecules were each tagged by a template-switch adaptor with 12 random nucleotides. Each CDR3 protein is one row after TCRdb ran MiXCR on the 5' RACE reads. Of 1.5 million to 2 million distinct CDR3 sequences in the sample, 34% were seen once. This CDR3 contains 14 residues. Per germline, CDR1 DFQATT and CDR2 SNEGSKA (reference sequence). V lost 1 base to trimming and J lost 4 bases; unmatched junction nucleotides: 3. General study results and limits: No conclusive comparison of naive versus antigen-experienced cells was possible with unsorted PBMCs. The recorded TCR beta diversity per million T cells decreased in a roughly linear manner with age.

This sequence was found in a woman between 25 and 40 years old in good health. V gene TRBV20-1 combines with J gene TRBJ2-5, with 10 bases lining up with TRBD1. Material: blood. CDR3 sequence: CSARGDRGRETQYF. In DNA, the CDR3 is TGCAGTGCTAGAGGAGACAGGGGGCGAGAGACCCAGTACTTC.